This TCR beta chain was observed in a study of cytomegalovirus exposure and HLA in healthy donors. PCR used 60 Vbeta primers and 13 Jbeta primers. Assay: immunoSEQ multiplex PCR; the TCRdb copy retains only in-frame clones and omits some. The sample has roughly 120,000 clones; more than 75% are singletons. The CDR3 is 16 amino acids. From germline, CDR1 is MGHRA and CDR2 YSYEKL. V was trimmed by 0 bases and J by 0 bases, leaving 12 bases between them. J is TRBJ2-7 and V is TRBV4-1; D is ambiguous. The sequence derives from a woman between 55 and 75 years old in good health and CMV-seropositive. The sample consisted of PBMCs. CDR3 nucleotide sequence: TGCGCCAGCAGCCAAGATCGAATAGCTTCCTCCTACGAGCAGTACTTC. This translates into CASSQDRIASSYEQYF.